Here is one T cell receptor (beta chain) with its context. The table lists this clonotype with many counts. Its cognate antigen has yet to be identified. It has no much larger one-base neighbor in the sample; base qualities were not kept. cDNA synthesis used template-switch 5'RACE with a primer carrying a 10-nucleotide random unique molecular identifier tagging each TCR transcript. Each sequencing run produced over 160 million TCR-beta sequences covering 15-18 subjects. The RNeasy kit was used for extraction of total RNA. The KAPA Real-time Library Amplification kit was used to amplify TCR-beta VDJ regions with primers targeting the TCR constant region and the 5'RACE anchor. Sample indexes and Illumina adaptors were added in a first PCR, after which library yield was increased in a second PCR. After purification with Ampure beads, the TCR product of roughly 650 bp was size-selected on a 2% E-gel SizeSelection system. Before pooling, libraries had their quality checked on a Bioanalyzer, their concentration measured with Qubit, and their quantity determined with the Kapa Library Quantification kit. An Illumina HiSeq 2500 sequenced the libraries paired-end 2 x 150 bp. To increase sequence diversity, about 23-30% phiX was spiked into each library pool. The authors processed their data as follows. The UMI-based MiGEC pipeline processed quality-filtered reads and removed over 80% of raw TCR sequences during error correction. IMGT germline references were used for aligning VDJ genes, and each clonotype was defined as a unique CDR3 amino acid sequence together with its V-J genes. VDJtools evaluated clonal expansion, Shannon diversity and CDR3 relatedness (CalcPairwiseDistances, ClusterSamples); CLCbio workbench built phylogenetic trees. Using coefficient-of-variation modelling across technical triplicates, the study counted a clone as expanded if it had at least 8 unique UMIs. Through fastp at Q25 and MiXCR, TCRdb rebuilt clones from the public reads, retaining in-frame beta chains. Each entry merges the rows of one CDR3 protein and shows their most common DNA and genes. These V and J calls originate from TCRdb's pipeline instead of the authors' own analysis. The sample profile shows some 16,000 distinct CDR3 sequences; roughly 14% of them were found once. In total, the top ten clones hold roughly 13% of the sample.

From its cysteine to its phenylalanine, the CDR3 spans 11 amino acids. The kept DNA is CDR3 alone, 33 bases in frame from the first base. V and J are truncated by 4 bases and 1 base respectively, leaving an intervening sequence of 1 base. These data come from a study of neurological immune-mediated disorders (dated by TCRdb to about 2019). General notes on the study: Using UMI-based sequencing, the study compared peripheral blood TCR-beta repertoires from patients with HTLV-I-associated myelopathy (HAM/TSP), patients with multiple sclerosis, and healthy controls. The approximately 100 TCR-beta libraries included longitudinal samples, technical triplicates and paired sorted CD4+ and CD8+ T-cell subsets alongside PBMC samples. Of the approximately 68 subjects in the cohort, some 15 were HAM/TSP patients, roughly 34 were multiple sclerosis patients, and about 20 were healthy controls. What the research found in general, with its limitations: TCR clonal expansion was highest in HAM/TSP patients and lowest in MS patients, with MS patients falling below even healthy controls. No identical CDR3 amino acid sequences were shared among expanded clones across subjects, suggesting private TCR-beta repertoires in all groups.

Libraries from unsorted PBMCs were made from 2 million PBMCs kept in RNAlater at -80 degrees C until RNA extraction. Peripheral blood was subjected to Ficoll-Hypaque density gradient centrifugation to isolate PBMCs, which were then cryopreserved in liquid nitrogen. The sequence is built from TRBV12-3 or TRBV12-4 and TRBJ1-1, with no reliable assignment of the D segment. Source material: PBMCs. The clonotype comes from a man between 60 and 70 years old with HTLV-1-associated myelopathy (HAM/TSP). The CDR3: CASSWNTEAFF. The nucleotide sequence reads TGTGCCAGCAGTTGGAACACTGAAGCTTTCTTT.